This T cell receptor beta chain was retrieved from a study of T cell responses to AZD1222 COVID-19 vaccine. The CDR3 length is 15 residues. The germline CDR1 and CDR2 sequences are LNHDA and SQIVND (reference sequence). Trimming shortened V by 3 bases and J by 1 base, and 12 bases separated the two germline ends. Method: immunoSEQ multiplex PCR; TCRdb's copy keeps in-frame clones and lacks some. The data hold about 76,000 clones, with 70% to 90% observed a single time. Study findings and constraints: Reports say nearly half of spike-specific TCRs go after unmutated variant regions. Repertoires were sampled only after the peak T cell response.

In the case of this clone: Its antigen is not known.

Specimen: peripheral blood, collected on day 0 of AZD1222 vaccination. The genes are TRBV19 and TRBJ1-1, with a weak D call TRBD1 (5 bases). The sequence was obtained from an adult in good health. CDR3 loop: CASSIQGLENTEAFF. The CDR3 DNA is TGTGCCAGTAGTATCCAGGGTTTGGAGAACACTGAAGCTTTCTTT. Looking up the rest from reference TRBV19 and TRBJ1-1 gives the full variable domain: DGGITQSPKYLFRKEGQNVTLSCEQNLNHDAMYWYRQDPGQGLRLIYYSQIVNDFQKGDIAEGYSVSREKKESFPLTVTSAQKNPTAFYLCASSIQGLENTEAFFGQGTRLTVV.